This entry is about one T cell receptor beta chain. The data were obtained in a study of T cells in Graves' hyperthyroidism and ophthalmopathy. The CDR3 spans 16 residues. Germline CDR1 and CDR2: LNHNV and YYDKDF (reference sequence). Trimming took 0 bases from V and 5 from J; bases not matched to a gene: 7. RNA transcripts gave rise to amplified TCR beta CDR3 regions. The HTBI primer set served for first-round RT-PCR of the TCR CDR3. TCRdb recomputed calls from the multiplex PCR reads with MiXCR, one row per CDR3 protein. The repertoire includes some 300,000 distinct CDR3 sequences, over 15% of them detected once, and around 34% sits in the top ten.

This sequence originates from a man aged 25-40 years with Graves' hyperthyroidism. Material: blood. The chain employs TRBV15 and TRBJ2-1; 7 nucleotides align to TRBD2. CDR3 amino acids: CATSREWDYTNNEQFF. The CDR3 coding sequence is TGTGCCACCAGCAGAGAATGGGACTACACAAACAATGAGCAGTTCTTC.